Listed here is a single TCR beta chain. Assay: immunoSEQ multiplex PCR; the TCRdb copy retains only in-frame clones and omits some. The table has about 72,000 clones, about 95% seen once. The sample originates from a study of technical replicates of blood from several donors. The CDR3 covers 12 residues. Germline loops: CDR1 ENHRY, CDR2 SYGVKD. Trimming stripped 4 bases from V and 4 bases from J, with 7 bases between. This receptor was identified in a human donor in good health. The chain combines TRBV10-3 with TRBJ1-2; D not certain. The specimen was T cells isolated from PBMCs. CDR3 region: CAISGGTYGYTF. CDR3 DNA sequence: TGTGCCATCAGTGGAGGAACCTATGGCTACACCTTC.